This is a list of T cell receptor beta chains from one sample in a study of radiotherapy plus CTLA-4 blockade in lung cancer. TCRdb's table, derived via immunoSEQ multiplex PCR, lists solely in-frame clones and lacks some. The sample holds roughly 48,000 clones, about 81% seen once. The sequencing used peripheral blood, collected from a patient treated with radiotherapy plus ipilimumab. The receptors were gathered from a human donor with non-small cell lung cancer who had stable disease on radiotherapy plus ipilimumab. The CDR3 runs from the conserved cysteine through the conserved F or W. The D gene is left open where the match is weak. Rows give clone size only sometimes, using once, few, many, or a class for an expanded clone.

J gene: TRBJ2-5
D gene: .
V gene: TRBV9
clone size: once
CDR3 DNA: TGTGCCAGCAGCGGGGCAGGGTACCAAGAGACCCAGTACTTC
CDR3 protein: CASSGAGYQETQYF

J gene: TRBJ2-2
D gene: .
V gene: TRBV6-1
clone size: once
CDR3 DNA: TGTGCCAGCAGTGGTTCAGGGCGATTGTTCGGGGAGCTGTTTTTT
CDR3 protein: CASSGSGRLFGELFF

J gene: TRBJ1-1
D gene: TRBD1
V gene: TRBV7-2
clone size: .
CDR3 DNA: TGTGCCAGCAGCTTACAGTCCGGCAACAGGGGTCGGAACACTGAAGCTTTCTTT
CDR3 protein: CASSLQSGNRGRNTEAFF

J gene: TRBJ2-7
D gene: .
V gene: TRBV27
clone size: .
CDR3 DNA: TGTGCCAGCAGCTTCGCTATCTCCTACGAGCAGTACTTC
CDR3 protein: CASSFAISYEQYF

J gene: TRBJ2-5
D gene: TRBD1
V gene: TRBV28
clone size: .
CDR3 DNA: TGTGCCAGCTCCGGGACAGAAAACCAAGAGACCCAGTACTTC
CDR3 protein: CASSGTENQETQYF

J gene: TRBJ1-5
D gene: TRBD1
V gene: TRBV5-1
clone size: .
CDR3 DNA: TGCGCCAGCAGCTTGGCCCCGGGACAGGGAGATCAGCCCCAGCATTTT
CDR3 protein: CASSLAPGQGDQPQHF

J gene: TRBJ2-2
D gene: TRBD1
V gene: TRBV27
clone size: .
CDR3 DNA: TGTGCCAGCAGCCTGCGGATGGGACAGCTCAGTGTCGGGGAGCTGTTTTTT
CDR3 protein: CASSLRMGQLSVGELFF

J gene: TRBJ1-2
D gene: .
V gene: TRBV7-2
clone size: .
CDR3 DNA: TGTGCCAGCAACCCGGGGGGGGCGCAGCCCTATGGCTACACCTTC
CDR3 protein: CASNPGGAQPYGYTF

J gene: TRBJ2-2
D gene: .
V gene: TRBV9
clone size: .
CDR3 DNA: TGTGCCAGCAGCCCGGTCCCGGGAACCGGGGAGCTGTTTTTT
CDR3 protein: CASSPVPGTGELFF

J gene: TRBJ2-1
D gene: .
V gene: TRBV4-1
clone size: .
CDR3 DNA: TGCGCCAGCAGCCAAGAATCCGGGAGTCTTTACAATGAGCAGTTCTTC
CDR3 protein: CASSQESGSLYNEQFF

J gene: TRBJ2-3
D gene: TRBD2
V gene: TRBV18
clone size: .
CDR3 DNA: TGTGCCAGCTCACCACTCCCAGCAGCGGGAGGGCCGGCAGATACGCAGTATTTT
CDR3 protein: CASSPLPAAGGPADTQYF